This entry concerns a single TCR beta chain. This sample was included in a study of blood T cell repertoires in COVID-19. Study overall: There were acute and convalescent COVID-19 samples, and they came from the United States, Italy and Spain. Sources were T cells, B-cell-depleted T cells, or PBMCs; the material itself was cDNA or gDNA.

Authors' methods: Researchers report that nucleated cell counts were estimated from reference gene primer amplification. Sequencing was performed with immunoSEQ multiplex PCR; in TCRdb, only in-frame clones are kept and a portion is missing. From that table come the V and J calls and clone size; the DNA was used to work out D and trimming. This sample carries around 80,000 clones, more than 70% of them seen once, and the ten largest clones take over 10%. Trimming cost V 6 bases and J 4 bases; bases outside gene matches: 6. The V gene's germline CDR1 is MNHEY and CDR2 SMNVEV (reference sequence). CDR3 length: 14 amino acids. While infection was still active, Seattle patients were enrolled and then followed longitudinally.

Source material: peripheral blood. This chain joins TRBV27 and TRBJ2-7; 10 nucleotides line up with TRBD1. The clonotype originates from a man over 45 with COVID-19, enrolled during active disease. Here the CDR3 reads CASSRTGGRYEQYF. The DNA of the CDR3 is TGTGCCAGCAGCCGGACAGGGGGAAGGTACGAGCAGTACTTC.